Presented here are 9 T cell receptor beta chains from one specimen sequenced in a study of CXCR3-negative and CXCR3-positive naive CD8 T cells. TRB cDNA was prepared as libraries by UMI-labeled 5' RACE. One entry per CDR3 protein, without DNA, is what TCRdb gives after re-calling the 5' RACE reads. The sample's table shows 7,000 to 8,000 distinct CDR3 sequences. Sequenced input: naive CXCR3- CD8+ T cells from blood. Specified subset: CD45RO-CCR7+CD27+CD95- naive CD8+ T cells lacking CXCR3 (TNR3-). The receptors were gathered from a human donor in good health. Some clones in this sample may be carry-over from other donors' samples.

The CDR3 loop is CASSYRTGTYNEQFF. This chain links TRBV6-5 with TRBJ2-1. This CDR3 is 15 amino acids long. Germline CDR1 and CDR2: MNHEY and SVGAGI.

CDR3 loop: CASGRAMFFEQFF. This chain uses TRBV5-6 with TRBJ2-1; TCRdb reports TRBD2, a call that lacks DNA to check it against. The germline V gene encodes CDR1 SGHDT and CDR2 YYEEEE. This CDR3 has 13 residues.

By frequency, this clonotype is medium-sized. This CDR3 is CASSLSGVYQETQYF. The chain joins TRBV27 to TRBJ2-5. The CDR3 contains 15 residues. Germline CDR1 is MNHEY and CDR2 is SMNVEV (reference sequence).

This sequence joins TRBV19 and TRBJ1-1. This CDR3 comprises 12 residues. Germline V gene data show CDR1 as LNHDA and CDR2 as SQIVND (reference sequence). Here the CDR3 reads CASRRGMTEAFF.

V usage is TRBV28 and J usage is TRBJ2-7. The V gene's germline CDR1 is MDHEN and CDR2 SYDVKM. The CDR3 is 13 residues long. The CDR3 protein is CASSFISNYEQYF.

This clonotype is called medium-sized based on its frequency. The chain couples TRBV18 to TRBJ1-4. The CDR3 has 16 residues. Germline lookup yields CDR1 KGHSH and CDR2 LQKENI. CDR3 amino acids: CASSPPEGIYREKLFF.

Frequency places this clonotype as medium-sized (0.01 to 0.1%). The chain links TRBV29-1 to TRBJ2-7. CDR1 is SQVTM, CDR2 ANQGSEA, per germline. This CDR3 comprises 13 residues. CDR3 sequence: CSVVVLENYEQYF.

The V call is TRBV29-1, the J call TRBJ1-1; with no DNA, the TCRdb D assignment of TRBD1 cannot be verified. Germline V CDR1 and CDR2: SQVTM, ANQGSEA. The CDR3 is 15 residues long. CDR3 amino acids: CSVEDVAGVDTEAFF.

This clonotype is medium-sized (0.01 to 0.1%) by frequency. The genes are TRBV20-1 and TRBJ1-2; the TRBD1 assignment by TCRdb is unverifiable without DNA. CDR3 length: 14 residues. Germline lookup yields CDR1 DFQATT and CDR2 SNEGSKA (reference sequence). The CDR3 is CSARDRQGPGGYTF.